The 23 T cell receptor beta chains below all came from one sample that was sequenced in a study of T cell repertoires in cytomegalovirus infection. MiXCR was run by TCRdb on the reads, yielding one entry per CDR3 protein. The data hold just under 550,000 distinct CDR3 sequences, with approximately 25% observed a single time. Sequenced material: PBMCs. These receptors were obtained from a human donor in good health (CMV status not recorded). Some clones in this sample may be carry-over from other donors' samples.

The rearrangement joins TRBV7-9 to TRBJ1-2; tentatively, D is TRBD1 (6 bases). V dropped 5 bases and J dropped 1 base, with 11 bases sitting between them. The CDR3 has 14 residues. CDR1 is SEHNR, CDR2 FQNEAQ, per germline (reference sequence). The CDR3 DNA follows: TGTGCCAGCAGCGGACAGTTCGATAACTATGGCTACACCTTC. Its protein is CASSGQFDNYGYTF.

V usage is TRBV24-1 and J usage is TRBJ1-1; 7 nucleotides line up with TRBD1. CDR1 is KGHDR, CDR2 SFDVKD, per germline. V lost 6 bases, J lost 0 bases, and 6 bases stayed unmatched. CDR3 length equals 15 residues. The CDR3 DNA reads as TGTGCCACCAGTAGCGGGACAGCGATGAACACTGAAGCTTTCTTT. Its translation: CATSSGTAMNTEAFF.

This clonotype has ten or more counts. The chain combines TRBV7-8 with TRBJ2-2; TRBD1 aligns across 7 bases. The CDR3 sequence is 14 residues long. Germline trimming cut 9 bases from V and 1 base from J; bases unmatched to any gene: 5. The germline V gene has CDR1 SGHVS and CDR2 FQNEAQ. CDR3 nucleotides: TGTGCCAGTACACAGGGGTGGAACACCGGGGAGCTGTTTTTT. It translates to CASTQGWNTGELFF.

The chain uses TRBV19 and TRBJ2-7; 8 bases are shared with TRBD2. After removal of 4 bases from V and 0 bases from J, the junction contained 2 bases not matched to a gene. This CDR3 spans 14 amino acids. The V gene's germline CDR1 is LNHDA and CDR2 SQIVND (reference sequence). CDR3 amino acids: CASSRSGSSYEQYV. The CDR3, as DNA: TGTGCCAGTAGTAGGAGCGGGAGCTCCTACGAGCAGTACGTC.

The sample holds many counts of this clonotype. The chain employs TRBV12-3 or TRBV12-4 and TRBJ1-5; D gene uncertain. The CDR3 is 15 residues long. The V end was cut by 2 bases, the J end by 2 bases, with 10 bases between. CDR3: CASSLNGPGNQPQHF. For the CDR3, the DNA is TGTGCCAGCAGTTTAAACGGACCGGGCAATCAGCCCCAGCATTTT.

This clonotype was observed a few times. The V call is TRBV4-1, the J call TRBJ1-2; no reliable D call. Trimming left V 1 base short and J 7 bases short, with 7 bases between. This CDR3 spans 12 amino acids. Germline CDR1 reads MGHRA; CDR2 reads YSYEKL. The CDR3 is CASSQGTGGYTF. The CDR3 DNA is TGCGCCAGCAGCCAAGGGACGGGTGGCTACACCTTC.

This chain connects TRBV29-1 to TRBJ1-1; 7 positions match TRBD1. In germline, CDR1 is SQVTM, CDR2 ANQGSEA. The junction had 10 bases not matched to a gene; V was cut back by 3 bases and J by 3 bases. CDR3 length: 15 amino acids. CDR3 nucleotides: TGCAGCGTTGAGAAACAGGGGTCCCTGGACACTGAAGCTTTCTTT. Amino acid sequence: CSVEKQGSLDTEAFF.

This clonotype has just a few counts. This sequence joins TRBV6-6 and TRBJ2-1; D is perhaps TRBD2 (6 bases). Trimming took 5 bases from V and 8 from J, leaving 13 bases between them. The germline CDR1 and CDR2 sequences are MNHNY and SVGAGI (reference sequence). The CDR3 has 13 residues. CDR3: CASSRGLSDEQFF. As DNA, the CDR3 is TGTGCCAGCAGTCGAGGACTATCAGATGAGCAGTTCTTC.

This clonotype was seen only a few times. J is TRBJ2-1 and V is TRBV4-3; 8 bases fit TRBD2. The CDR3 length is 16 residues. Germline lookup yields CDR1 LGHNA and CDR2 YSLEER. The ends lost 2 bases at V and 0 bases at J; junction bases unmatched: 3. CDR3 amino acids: CASSQSAGGSYNEQFF. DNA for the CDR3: TGCGCCAGCAGCCAAAGTGCGGGAGGCTCCTACAATGAGCAGTTCTTC.

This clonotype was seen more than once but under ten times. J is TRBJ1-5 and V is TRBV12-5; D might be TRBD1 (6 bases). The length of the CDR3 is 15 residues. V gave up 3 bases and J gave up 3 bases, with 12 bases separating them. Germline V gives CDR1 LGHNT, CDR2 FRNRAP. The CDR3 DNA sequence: TGTGCTAGTGGTTTAGGGGGTGGGTTCAATCAGCCCCAGCATTTT. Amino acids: CASGLGGGFNQPQHF. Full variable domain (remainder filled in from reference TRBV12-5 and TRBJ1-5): DARVTQTPRHKVTEMGQEVTMRCQPILGHNTVFWYRQTMMQGLELLAYFRNRAPLDDSGMPKDRFSAEMPDATLATLKIQPSEPRDSAVYFCASGLGGGFNQPQHFGDGTRLSIL.

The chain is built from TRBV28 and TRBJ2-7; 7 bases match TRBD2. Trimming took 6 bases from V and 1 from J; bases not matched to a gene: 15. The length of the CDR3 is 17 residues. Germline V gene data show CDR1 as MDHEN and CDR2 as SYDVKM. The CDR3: CASSSYLGLGLSYEQYF. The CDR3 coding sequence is TGTGCCAGCAGCTCATACCTAGGACTAGGACTTTCCTACGAGCAGTACTTC.

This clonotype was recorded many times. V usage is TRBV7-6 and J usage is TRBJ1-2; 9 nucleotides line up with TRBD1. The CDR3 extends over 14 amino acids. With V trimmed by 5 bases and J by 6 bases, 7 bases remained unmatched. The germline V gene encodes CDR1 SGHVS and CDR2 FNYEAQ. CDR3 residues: CASSPWTGADGYTF. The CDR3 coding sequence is TGTGCCAGCAGCCCCTGGACAGGGGCCGATGGCTACACCTTC.

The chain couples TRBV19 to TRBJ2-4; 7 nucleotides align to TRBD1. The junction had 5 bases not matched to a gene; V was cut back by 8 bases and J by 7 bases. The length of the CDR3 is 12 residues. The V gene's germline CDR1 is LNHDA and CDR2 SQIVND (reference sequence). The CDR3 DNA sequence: TGTGCCAGTGAAGACAGGGCGAACATTCAGTACTTC. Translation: CASEDRANIQYF.

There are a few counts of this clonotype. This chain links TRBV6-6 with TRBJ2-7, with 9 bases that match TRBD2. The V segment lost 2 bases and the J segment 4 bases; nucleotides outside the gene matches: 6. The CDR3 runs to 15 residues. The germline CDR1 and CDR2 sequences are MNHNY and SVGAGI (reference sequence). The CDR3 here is CASSYHSGSGYEQYV. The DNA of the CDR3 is TGTGCCAGCAGTTACCATAGCGGGAGCGGTTACGAGCAGTACGTC.

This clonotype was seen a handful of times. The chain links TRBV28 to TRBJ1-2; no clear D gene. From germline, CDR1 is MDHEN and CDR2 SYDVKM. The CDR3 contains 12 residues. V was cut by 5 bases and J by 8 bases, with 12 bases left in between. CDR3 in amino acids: CASSPHPGGYTF. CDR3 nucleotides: TGTGCCAGCAGTCCACACCCGGGGGGCTACACCTTC.

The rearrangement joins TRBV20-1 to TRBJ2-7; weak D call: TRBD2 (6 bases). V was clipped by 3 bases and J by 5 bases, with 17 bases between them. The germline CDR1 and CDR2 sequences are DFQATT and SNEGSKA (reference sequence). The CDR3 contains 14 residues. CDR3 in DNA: TGCAGTGCTAGCGTGGCTAGCGTTTCCCACGAGCAGTACTTC. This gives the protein CSASVASVSHEQYF.

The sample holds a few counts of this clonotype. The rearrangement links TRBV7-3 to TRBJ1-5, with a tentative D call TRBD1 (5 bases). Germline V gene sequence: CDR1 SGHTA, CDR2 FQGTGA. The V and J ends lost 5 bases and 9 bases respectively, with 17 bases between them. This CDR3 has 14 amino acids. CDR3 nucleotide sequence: TGTGCCAGCAGCAAGGAAGGTTCGGGGACGCCCCAGCATTTT. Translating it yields CASSKEGSGTPQHF.

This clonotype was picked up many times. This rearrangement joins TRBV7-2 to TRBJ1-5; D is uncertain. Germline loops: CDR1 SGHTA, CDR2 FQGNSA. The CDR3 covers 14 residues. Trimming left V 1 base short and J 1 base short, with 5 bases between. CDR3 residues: CASSLGRSNQPQHF. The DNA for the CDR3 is TGTGCCAGCAGCTTAGGACGGAGCAATCAGCCCCAGCATTTT.

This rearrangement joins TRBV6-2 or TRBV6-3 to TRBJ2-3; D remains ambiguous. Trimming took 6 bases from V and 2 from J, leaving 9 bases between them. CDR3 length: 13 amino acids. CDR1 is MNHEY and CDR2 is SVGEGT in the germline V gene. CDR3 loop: CASSVFNTDTQYF. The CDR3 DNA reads TGTGCCAGCAGCGTCTTTAACACAGATACGCAGTATTTT.

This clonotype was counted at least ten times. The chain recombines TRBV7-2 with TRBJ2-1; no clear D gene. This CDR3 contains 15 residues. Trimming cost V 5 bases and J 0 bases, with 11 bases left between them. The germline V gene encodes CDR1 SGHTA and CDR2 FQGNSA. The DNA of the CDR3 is TGTGCCAGCAGCCCGAGACTTAGCTCCTACAATGAGCAGTTCTTC. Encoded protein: CASSPRLSSYNEQFF.

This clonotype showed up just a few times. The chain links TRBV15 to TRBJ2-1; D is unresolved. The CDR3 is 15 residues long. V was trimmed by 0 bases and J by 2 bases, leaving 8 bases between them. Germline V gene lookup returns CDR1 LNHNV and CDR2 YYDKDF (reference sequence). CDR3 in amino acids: CATSRDLKAYNEQFF. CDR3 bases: TGTGCCACCAGCAGAGATTTGAAAGCCTACAATGAGCAGTTCTTC.

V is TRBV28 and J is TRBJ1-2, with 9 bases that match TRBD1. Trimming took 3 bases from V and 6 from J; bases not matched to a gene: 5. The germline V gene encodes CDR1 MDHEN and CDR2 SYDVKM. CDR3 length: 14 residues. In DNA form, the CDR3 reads TGTGCCAGCAGTTTGGGGGACAGGGCGGATGGCTACACCTTC. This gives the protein CASSLGDRADGYTF.

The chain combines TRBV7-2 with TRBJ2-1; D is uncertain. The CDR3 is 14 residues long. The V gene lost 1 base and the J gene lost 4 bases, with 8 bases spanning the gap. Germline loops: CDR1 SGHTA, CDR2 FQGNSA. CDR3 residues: CASSLDIPYNEQFF. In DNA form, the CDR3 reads TGTGCCAGCAGCTTAGATATACCTTACAATGAGCAGTTCTTC.